Listed below are T cell receptor beta chains from one sample, sequenced in a study of blood T cell repertoires in COVID-19. Sequenced by immunoSEQ multiplex PCR; TCRdb stores in-frame clones only, minus some. The data show 300,000 to 350,000 clones, over 75% seen once. The sample taken for sequencing was PBMCs or T cells enriched from blood (not recorded which). The receptor source for this set is a young man who had recovered from COVID-19. CDR3s include the opening cysteine and the closing phenylalanine or tryptophan. Each record gives: D gene, clone size, J gene, V gene, CDR3 DNA, CDR3 protein. D genes are given only for firm matches. The listing skips clone size in some rows; elsewhere it reads once, few, many or a size class.

>TRBD2|.|TRBJ2-1|TRBV5-1
TGCGCCAGCAGCGCTAGCGGGGGGAACTACAATGAGCAGTTCTTC
CASSASGGNYNEQFF
>TRBD1|.|TRBJ2-7|TRBV7-2
TGTGCCAGCAGCTTAGCTCCGGGCAGGGGGCCTTACGAGCAGTACTTC
CASSLAPGRGPYEQYF
>TRBD2|.|TRBJ2-1|TRBV7-3
TGTGCCAGCAGCGTAGCCGGGACTAGATTCTCGGCTGAGCAGTTCTTC
CASSVAGTRFSAEQFF
>.|.|TRBJ1-5|TRBV2
TGTGCCAGCACAGGGCACAATCAGCCCCAGCATTTT
CASTGHNQPQHF
>TRBD1|once|TRBJ1-5|TRBV15
TGTGCCACCAGCAGAGATTTCAACCGACAGGGTCTCAATCAGCCCCAGCATTTT
CATSRDFNRQGLNQPQHF
>TRBD1|few|TRBJ1-1|TRBV3-1/TRBV3-2
TGTGCCAGCAGCCAGGGACAGGGCAGGACTGAAGCTTTCTTT
CASSQGQGRTEAFF
>.|.|TRBJ2-7|TRBV5-4
TGTGCCAGCAGCCATCCCCGGACACCGTACGAGCAGTACTTC
CASSHPRTPYEQYF
>.|.|TRBJ2-2|TRBV11-2
TGTGCCAGCAGGCGGACCGGGACTTACGACGACGGGGAGCTGTTTTTT
CASRRTGTYDDGELFF
>.|.|TRBJ1-5|TRBV2
TGTGCCAGCAGTGTATCCAGGGGATTGGGTAATCAGCCCCAGCATTTT
CASSVSRGLGNQPQHF
>TRBD1|once|TRBJ1-2|TRBV5-4
TGTGCCAGCAGCGTGGGACAGGGAAGAGGCTACACCTTC
CASSVGQGRGYTF
>TRBD1|.|TRBJ1-5|TRBV6-5
TGTGCCGGGGGCAGGGGGTTTGGCAATCAGCCCCAGCATTTT
CAGGRGFGNQPQHF
>.|few|TRBJ1-1|TRBV11-1
TGTGCCAGCAGCCAACTACAGGGTAGGGCTTTCTTT
CASSQLQGRAFF
>.|.|TRBJ1-2|TRBV6-6
TGTGCCAGCAGTTACGTGGAGGGGGGCTACACCTTC
CASSYVEGGYTF
>TRBD1|.|TRBJ1-1|TRBV6-2/TRBV6-3
TGTGCCAGCAGTACCCTAACAGGGGAGGCTTTCTTT
CASSTLTGEAFF
>.|.|TRBJ2-5|TRBV25-1
TGTGCCAGCAGTGGGTCGGTTGCGACCCAGTACTTC
CASSGSVATQYF
>TRBD1|.|TRBJ1-2|TRBV19
TGTGCCAGTAGGCCGGGACAGACCGCCTATGGCTACACCTTC
CASRPGQTAYGYTF
>TRBD1|.|TRBJ2-5|TRBV30
TGTGCCTATGCGCGTTACAGGGGGCTGGGGCAAGAGACCCAGTACTTC
CAYARYRGLGQETQYF
>.|.|TRBJ2-1|TRBV5-4
TGTGCCAGCAGCCAGGCCTACAATGAGCAGTTCTTC
CASSQAYNEQFF
>TRBD1|.|TRBJ2-5|TRBV2
TGTGCCAGCAGCCGACAGGGGGCGACAGAGACCCAGTACTTC
CASSRQGATETQYF
>.|once|TRBJ1-2|TRBV29-1
TGCAGCGTACAAACAGGTCACTATGGCTACACCTTC
CSVQTGHYGYTF
>.|.|TRBJ2-5|TRBV7-7
TGTGCTAGCAGCTCTGACATACAAGAGACCCAGTACTTC
CASSSDIQETQYF
>.|.|TRBJ1-6|TRBV14
TGTGCCAGCAGCCATCCTAGGGGCCCCCTCCACTTT
CASSHPRGPLHF
>.|.|TRBJ1-2|TRBV7-3
TGTGCCAGCAGCCTGGACGCGGGAGGCTTCTATGGCTACACCTTC
CASSLDAGGFYGYTF
>.|.|TRBJ1-1|TRBV28
TGTGCCAGCAGTTTAGCCACTGCGAACACTGAAGCTTTCTTT
CASSLATANTEAFF
>TRBD1|.|TRBJ2-3|TRBV4-1
TGCGCCAGCAGCCAATTCGACAGGGGGGAGCTCGCAGATACGCAGTATTTT
CASSQFDRGELADTQYF
>.|.|TRBJ1-1|TRBV9
TGTGCCAGCAACCTAGCCGGTTACACTGAAGCTTTCTTT
CASNLAGYTEAFF
>.|.|TRBJ1-5|TRBV5-1
TGCGCCAGCAGCGATAGCGGGGCAGGTCAGCCCCAGCATTTT
CASSDSGAGQPQHF
>TRBD1|.|TRBJ1-3|TRBV18
TGTGCCAGCTCACCAACGCCGGGGCGACAGGGAAGGGACCCTGGAAACACCATATATTTT
CASSPTPGRQGRDPGNTIYF
>TRBD2|.|TRBJ2-7|TRBV30
TGTGCCTGGAGTGTCCCCTGGCTAGCGGGGAGCACCTACGAGCAGTACTTC
CAWSVPWLAGSTYEQYF
>.|.|TRBJ1-4|TRBV7-2
TGTGCCAGCAGCTTAGGGCGGGAAACGGAAAAACTGTTTTTT
CASSLGRETEKLFF
>.|.|TRBJ2-3|TRBV20-1
TGCAGTGCTAGTTGGCGGGGCCGGACAGATACGCAGTATTTT
CSASWRGRTDTQYF
>TRBD2|few|TRBJ2-3|TRBV7-9
TGTGCCAGCAGCTTAGCGGGGGGGTACACAGATACGCAGTATTTT
CASSLAGGYTDTQYF
>TRBD2|.|TRBJ2-3|TRBV29-1
TGCAGCGCCGCACAGGGTTCGGCGGGGGGGCCGAATACGCAGTATTTT
CSAAQGSAGGPNTQYF
>TRBD1|.|TRBJ1-1|TRBV11-2
TGTGCCAGCAGCGCACTGGACAGGGATGACACTGAAGCTTTCTTT
CASSALDRDDTEAFF
>TRBD1|.|TRBJ1-6|TRBV5-1
TGCGCCAGCAGCCCACAGGGGGGTTATAATTCACCCCTCCACTTT
CASSPQGGYNSPLHF
>.|.|TRBJ1-3|TRBV5-4
TGTGCCAGCAGCCGCAGGGACTCTGGAAACACCATATATTTT
CASSRRDSGNTIYF
>TRBD1|.|TRBJ1-5|TRBV27
TGTGCCAGCAGTCGGGACAGGGGACCGAATCAGCCCCAGCATTTT
CASSRDRGPNQPQHF
>.|.|TRBJ1-5|TRBV19
TGTGCCAGTATATGGGGGGATCGACAGCATTTT
CASIWGDRQHF
>TRBD2|.|TRBJ2-3|TRBV5-6
TGTGCCAGCATTAGCGGGGCGAGGGATACGCAGTATTTT
CASISGARDTQYF
>.|.|TRBJ1-6|TRBV5-4
TGTGCCAGCAGGGGGGGACGCCTCTATTCACCCCTCCACTTT
CASRGGRLYSPLHF
>TRBD1|.|TRBJ2-7|TRBV2
TGTGCCAGCAGCCGAGACAGGGTGTACGAGCAGTACTTC
CASSRDRVYEQYF
>TRBD1|.|TRBJ1-4|TRBV19
TGTGCCAGTAGTAAGTCAGGACAGGGAGCAACTAATGAAAAACTGTTTTTT
CASSKSGQGATNEKLFF
>.|.|TRBJ2-2|TRBV5-1
TGCGCCAGCAGGAGGCCGGGGGGCAACACCGGGGAGCTGTTTTTT
CASRRPGGNTGELFF
>TRBD1|once|TRBJ1-1|TRBV5-1
TGCGCCAGCAGCTCTGGGACAGTCAATATGAACACTGAAGCTTTCTTT
CASSSGTVNMNTEAFF
>TRBD1|.|TRBJ2-1|TRBV29-1
TGCAGCGTTGTCGCCCGATTACAGGGGCATGAGCAGTTCTTC
CSVVARLQGHEQFF
>TRBD1|.|TRBJ1-2|TRBV28
TGTGCCAGCAGTACCCGGACAGGGAGTTTTTATGGCTACACCTTC
CASSTRTGSFYGYTF